The 30 T cell receptor beta chains listed next were all sequenced from one sample in a study of blood T cell repertoires in COVID-19 (dated by TCRdb to about 2020). Libraries were constructed by the immunoSEQ multiplex PCR assay. In its TCRdb copy, this immuneACCESS table keeps in-frame sequences only and misses some clones. Where compared with another copy, unresolved V genes explain less than half of these, and the others have no known cause. This sample comprises 150,000 or so clones, over 70% of them detected only once. Together, the top ten hold around 6.1% of the sample. Sequencing used peripheral blood. Receptors were obtained from an elderly man with acute or convalescent COVID-19.

The chain uses TRBV5-1 and TRBJ2-5; TRBD1 aligns across 10 bases. The length of the CDR3 is 14 residues. Germline-derived CDR1 and CDR2 are SGHRS and YFSETQ. With V trimmed by 3 bases and J by 2 bases, 1 base remained unmatched. CDR3 sequence reads: CASSWGQGQETQYF. CDR3 in DNA: TGCGCCAGCAGCTGGGGACAGGGGCAAGAGACCCAGTACTTC. The variable domain in full, completed from reference TRBV5-1 and TRBJ2-5, reads KAGVTQTPRYLIKTRGQQVTLSCSPISGHRSVSWYQQTPGQGLQFLFEYFSETQRNKGNFPGRFSGRQFSNSRSEMNVSTLELGDSALYLCASSWGQGQETQYFGPGTRLLVL.

The CDR3 nucleotides are TGTGCCAGCACACAGACCCCCTGGGACTTCACCTTC. Translating gives CASTQTPWDFTF. The rearrangement links TRBV28 to TRBJ1-2, with a possible D match to TRBD1 (5 bases). With 7 bases removed from V and 13 bases from J, the gap between germline ends came to 19 bases. The CDR3 sequence is 12 residues long. Germline V gene lookup returns CDR1 MDHEN and CDR2 SYDVKM.

This clone appeared once. The V and J genes are TRBV5-1 and TRBJ1-2, with D possibly matching TRBD1 (6 bases). Per the germline V gene, CDR1 is SGHRS and CDR2 is YFSETQ. Trimming stripped 5 bases from V and 5 bases from J, with 13 bases between. This CDR3 contains 13 residues. The DNA of the CDR3 is TGCGCCAGCAGTTTGACAGGCGAATATGGCTACACCTTC. It yields the protein CASSLTGEYGYTF.

This clone was recorded only once. The chain combines TRBV11-2 with TRBJ2-1; TRBD2 matches at 7 bases. V was pared by 1 base and J by 8 bases, with 5 bases of the junction left unmatched. Germline V gives CDR1 SGHAT, CDR2 FQNNGV. The CDR3 has 14 amino acids. The CDR3 reads CASSLGRGGDEQFF. CDR3 nucleotides: TGTGCCAGCAGCTTAGGACGCGGGGGAGATGAGCAGTTCTTC.

This clone was recorded only once. The V gene is TRBV5-1, the J gene TRBJ2-2, with D tentatively TRBD2 (6 bases). The V end was cut by 3 bases, the J end by 8 bases, with 14 bases between. Germline V lookup: CDR1 SGHRS, CDR2 YFSETQ. This CDR3 spans 14 amino acids. As DNA, the CDR3 is TGCGCCAGCAGCTCAATAGCGGACGGTGGGGAGCTGTTTTTT. This gives the protein CASSSIADGGELFF.

A few counts support this clone. The CDR3 region has the DNA TGTGCCTGGAGCTTCGTGTCTGGAAACACCATATATTTT. Protein: CAWSFVSGNTIYF. This chain connects TRBV30 to TRBJ1-3; D remains ambiguous. Germline V gene data show CDR1 as GTSNPN and CDR2 as SVGIG (reference sequence). Trimming took 3 bases from V and 1 from J, leaving 7 bases between them. This CDR3 region has 13 residues. The whole variable domain, filled in from reference TRBV30 and TRBJ1-3, reads SQTIHQWPATLVQPVGSPLSLECTVEGTSNPNLYWYRQAAGRGLQLLFYSVGIGQISSEVPQNLSASRPQDRQFILSSKKLLLSDSGFYLCAWSFVSGNTIYFGEGSWLTVV.

The chain has TRBV2 and TRBJ2-5, with a possible D match to TRBD2 (6 bases). The V end was cut by 0 bases, the J end by 3 bases, with 11 bases between. Per the germline V gene, CDR1 is SNHLY and CDR2 is FYNNEI. The CDR3 is made up of 15 amino acids. The CDR3 sequence: CASSEAHQREETQYF. For the CDR3, the DNA is TGTGCCAGCAGTGAAGCGCATCAGCGGGAAGAGACCCAGTACTTC.

This clone was observed a single time. The chain uses TRBV30 and TRBJ1-1; D is perhaps TRBD1 (6 bases). The ends were cut back, 5 bases at V and 1 base at J, with 11 bases in the middle. CDR1 and CDR2 (germline): GTSNPN, SVGIG (reference sequence). The CDR3 contains 13 residues. CDR3 region: CAWVGQPNTEAFF. The CDR3 nucleotides are TGTGCCTGGGTCGGACAGCCGAACACTGAAGCTTTCTTT.

This sequence joins TRBV2 and TRBJ2-1, with D maybe TRBD2 (5 bases). Germline CDR1 and CDR2: SNHLY and FYNNEI. This CDR3 region has 13 residues. The V end lost 6 bases, the J end lost 9 bases, and 15 bases lay between the germline ends. CDR3 loop: CASRTNPLGEQFF. For the CDR3, the DNA is TGTGCCAGCAGGACCAACCCACTAGGTGAGCAGTTCTTC.

This sequence joins TRBV5-6 and TRBJ1-2; the D gene is possibly TRBD1 (6 bases). The CDR3 is made up of 15 amino acids. The germline V and J ends were trimmed by 4 bases and 4 bases, with 17 bases remaining between them. The germline V gene has CDR1 SGHDT and CDR2 YYEEEE. DNA of the CDR3: TGTGCCAGCAGCATGGGACACCATCCTACCTATGGCTACACCTTC. This codes for CASSMGHHPTYGYTF.

As regards this clone: Because the CDR3's place on the DNA is in doubt, the DNA is left out and the CDR3 is given as listed by TCRdb. The chain couples TRBV28 to TRBJ1-1; the D segment call TRBD1 is taken from the table without a DNA check. Germline CDR1 and CDR2: MDHEN and SYDVKM. The CDR3 is 14 residues long, ends included. CDR3 sequence: CASSTSAGWTEAFF.

This CDR3 is CASTRAPITGGGEKLFF. The CDR3 bases are TGTGCCAGTACCAGAGCCCCCATAACAGGGGGTGGGGAAAAACTGTTTTTT. The chain joins TRBV19 to TRBJ1-4; TRBD1 matches 8 bases. The germline V gene has CDR1 LNHDA and CDR2 SQIVND (reference sequence). The trim removed 7 bases at V and 8 bases at J, leaving 18 bases unmatched. The CDR3 loop spans 17 amino acids.

The chain has TRBV3-1 (or the pseudogene TRBV3-2) and TRBJ1-3, with D maybe TRBD1 (6 bases). Germline values: CDR1 LGHDT, CDR2 YNNKEL (reference sequence). Deletions cut 4 bases from V and 1 base from J, with 8 bases between. The CDR3 consists of 14 residues. The CDR3 nucleotides are TGTGCCAGCAGCCGACAGGCGTCTGGAAACACCATATATTTT. Protein: CASSRQASGNTIYF.

This chain connects TRBV5-5 to TRBJ2-1; tentative D call: TRBD1 (7 bases). V was shortened by 0 bases and J by 7 bases, with 17 bases between the two germline ends. The CDR3 totals 16 residues. Germline-derived CDR1 and CDR2 are SGHKS and YYEKEE (reference sequence). In DNA form, the CDR3 reads TGTGCCAGCAGCTTGGTGGGCTTCCCAGGGGGGAATGAGCAGTTCTTC. Protein: CASSLVGFPGGNEQFF.

This rearrangement joins TRBV29-1 to TRBJ1-1; TRBD1 might be the D (6 bases). The V gene's germline CDR1 is SQVTM and CDR2 ANQGSEA. V shed 4 bases and J shed 6 bases, with 12 bases lying between them. CDR3 length: 12 residues. The CDR3 nucleotides read TGCAGCGTTGTTAAGGACAGCTCTGAAGCTTTCTTT. Protein sequence: CSVVKDSSEAFF. The whole variable domain, remainder taken from reference TRBV29-1 and TRBJ1-1, is SAVISQKPSRDICQRGTSLTIQCQVDSQVTMMFWYRQQPGQSLTLIATANQGSEATYESGFVIDKFPISRPNLTFSTLTVSNMSPEDSSIYLCSVVKDSSEAFFGQGTRLTVV.

The chain links TRBV9 to TRBJ2-1, with a tentative D call TRBD2 (5 bases). V lost 0 bases, J lost 9 bases, and 13 bases lay in between. Germline CDR1 reads SGDLS; CDR2 reads YYNGEE. This CDR3 region has 14 residues. CDR3 amino acids: CASSVAGEPGEQFF. The CDR3 DNA reads TGTGCCAGCAGCGTAGCTGGGGAGCCGGGTGAGCAGTTCTTC.

V gene TRBV27 combines with J gene TRBJ1-4; TRBD1 matches at 11 bases. The germline V gene encodes CDR1 MNHEY and CDR2 SMNVEV (reference sequence). V lost 7 bases to trimming and J lost 13 bases; unmatched junction nucleotides: 8. The CDR3 contains 13 residues. CDR3 protein: CASKGGQGVGLFF. For the CDR3, the DNA is TGTGCCAGCAAAGGGGGACAGGGGGTCGGACTGTTTTTT.

The CDR3 spells CASSPGTINSPLHF. CDR3 bases: TGTGCCAGCAGCCCCGGGACTATTAATTCACCCCTCCACTTT. The rearrangement joins TRBV3-1 (or the pseudogene TRBV3-2) to TRBJ1-6, with a tentative D call TRBD1 (5 bases). The CDR3 extends over 14 amino acids. The V end lost 4 bases, the J end lost 6 bases, and 10 bases lay between the germline ends. Germline V gene lookup returns CDR1 LGHDT and CDR2 YNNKEL (reference sequence).

There are many counts of this clone. The chain employs TRBV5-8 and TRBJ2-2; no clear D gene. V was shortened by 0 bases and J by 7 bases, with 4 bases between the two germline ends. This CDR3 is 12 amino acids long. CDR1 SGHTS and CDR2 YDEGEE come from the germline V gene. The chain's CDR3 is CASSLGSGELFF. The CDR3 nucleotides read TGTGCCAGCAGCTTGGGGAGCGGGGAGCTGTTTTTT.

V is TRBV6-5 and J is TRBJ2-7; 9 positions match TRBD1. Germline CDR1 MNHEY, CDR2 SVGAGI. Trimming took 6 bases from V and 6 from J; bases not matched to a gene: 9. The CDR3 consists of 14 residues. This chain's CDR3 is CASRKPGQGPEQYF. The DNA of the CDR3 is TGTGCCAGCAGGAAACCGGGACAGGGACCCGAGCAGTACTTC.

The chain couples TRBV27 to TRBJ1-2; D is undetermined. V was trimmed by 5 bases and J by 2 bases, leaving 12 bases between them. Per the germline V gene, CDR1 is MNHEY and CDR2 is SMNVEV (reference sequence). This CDR3 is built from 14 residues. The CDR3, as DNA: TGTGCCAGCAGTCCCCGGCAGAGGAACTATGGCTACACCTTC. It specifies CASSPRQRNYGYTF.

The chain is built from TRBV6-5 and TRBJ1-1; 9 bases agree with TRBD1. The CDR3 has 14 residues. CDR1 is MNHEY and CDR2 is SVGAGI in the germline V gene. Germline trimming cut 5 bases from V and 3 bases from J; bases unmatched to any gene: 4. CDR3 coding DNA: TGTGCCAGCAGTCGGGACAGGGCTTACACTGAAGCTTTCTTT. It specifies CASSRDRAYTEAFF.

Remarks on this clone: Other DNA sequences in the sample encode the same CDR3. V is TRBV18 and J is TRBJ1-1; no definite D call. Trimming shortened V by 4 bases and J by 2 bases, and 8 bases separated the two germline ends. Per the germline V gene, CDR1 is KGHSH and CDR2 is LQKENI. The CDR3 totals 13 residues. As DNA, the CDR3 is TGTGCCAGCTCACAGTCGACAAACACTGAAGCTTTCTTT. This encodes CASSQSTNTEAFF.

The V and J genes are TRBV11-2 and TRBJ2-1; 11 bases align to TRBD2. Looked up from germline, CDR1 is SGHAT and CDR2 is FQNNGV. J gave up 5 bases and V 7 bases, and 4 bases lay outside the gene matches. CDR3 length equals 14 residues. CDR3 DNA: TGTGCCAGCACCATAGCGGGAGGGCACAATGAGCAGTTCTTC. Encoded protein: CASTIAGGHNEQFF.

The genes are TRBV28 and TRBJ1-1; possibly TRBD1 for D (6 bases). The length of the CDR3 is 13 residues. V dropped 7 bases and J dropped 1 base, with 10 bases sitting between them. CDR1 MDHEN and CDR2 SYDVKM come from the germline V gene. CDR3 sequence (DNA): TGTGCCAGCATCGCAGGGGCGAACACTGAAGCTTTCTTT. The encoded protein is CASIAGANTEAFF. Combining the CDR3 with reference TRBV28 and TRBJ1-1 gives the whole variable domain DVKVTQSSRYLVKRTGEKVFLECVQDMDHENMFWYRQDPGLGLRLIYFSYDVKMKEKGDIPEGYSVSREKKERFSLILESASTNQTSMYLCASIAGANTEAFFGQGTRLTVV.

The J gene is TRBJ2-5, the V gene TRBV20-1; D call uncertain. V lost 3 bases, J lost 2 bases, and 16 bases lay in between. CDR1 is DFQATT and CDR2 is SNEGSKA in the germline V gene (reference sequence). This CDR3 is 15 amino acids long. The CDR3 region is CSASISWAAQETQYF. The CDR3 DNA sequence: TGCAGTGCTAGTATATCTTGGGCAGCTCAAGAGACCCAGTACTTC.

The rearrangement uses TRBV19 and TRBJ1-2; 8 nucleotides line up with TRBD1. V gave up 5 bases and J gave up 2 bases; unmatched junction bases: 10. Germline CDR1 reads LNHDA; CDR2 reads SQIVND (reference sequence). The CDR3 runs to 16 residues. The CDR3 DNA reads TGTGCCAGTAGTTCGGGGTTGGACAGGGCGAACTATGGCTACACCTTC. It translates to CASSSGLDRANYGYTF. Complete variable domain (other parts from reference TRBV19 and TRBJ1-2): DGGITQSPKYLFRKEGQNVTLSCEQNLNHDAMYWYRQDPGQGLRLIYYSQIVNDFQKGDIAEGYSVSREKKESFPLTVTSAQKNPTAFYLCASSSGLDRANYGYTFGSGTRLTVV.

This chain uses TRBV11-2 with TRBJ2-1; D gene ambiguous. CDR1 and CDR2 (germline): SGHAT, FQNNGV. V shed 7 bases and J shed 8 bases, with 15 bases lying between them. The CDR3 totals 13 residues. The CDR3 nucleotides read TGTGCCAGCACCGTGGCTCTCACGTATGAGCAGTTCTTC. Translated: CASTVALTYEQFF.

The gene calls are TRBV5-8 and TRBJ1-5; maybe TRBD1 (5 bases). V dropped 4 bases and J dropped 3 bases, with 14 bases sitting between them. The CDR3 loop spans 15 amino acids. The germline gives CDR1 SGHTS, CDR2 YDEGEE. The CDR3 here is CASSRFTGANQPQHF. The CDR3 bases are TGTGCCAGCAGCAGATTTACAGGAGCCAATCAGCCCCAGCATTTT.

The V and J genes are TRBV2 and TRBJ2-1, with 14 bases matching TRBD2. This CDR3 has 17 residues. Germline CDR1 is SNHLY and CDR2 is FYNNEI. With V trimmed by 6 bases and J by 4 bases, 8 bases remained unmatched. The CDR3 DNA follows: TGTGCCAGCAGGGGACTAGCGGGAGTGACGGGGTACAATGAGCAGTTCTTC. This sequence encodes CASRGLAGVTGYNEQFF. The full variable domain, in which reference TRBV2 and TRBJ2-1 provide the parts outside the CDR3, is EPEVTQTPSHQVTQMGQEVILRCVPISNHLYFYWYRQILGQKVEFLVSFYNNEISEKSEIFDDQFSVERPDGSNFTLKIRSTKLEDSAMYFCASRGLAGVTGYNEQFFGPGTRLTVL.